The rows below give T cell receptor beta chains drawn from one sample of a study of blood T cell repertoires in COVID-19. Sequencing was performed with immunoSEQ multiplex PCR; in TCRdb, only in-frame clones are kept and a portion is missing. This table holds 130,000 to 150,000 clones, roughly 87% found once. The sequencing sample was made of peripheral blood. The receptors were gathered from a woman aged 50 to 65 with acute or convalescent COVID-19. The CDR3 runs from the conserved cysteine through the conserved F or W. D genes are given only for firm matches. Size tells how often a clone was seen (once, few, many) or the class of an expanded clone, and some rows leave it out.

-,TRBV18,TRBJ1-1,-,CASSPPRSRTEAFF,TGTGCCAGCTCACCACCGAGGAGTAGGACTGAAGCTTTCTTT
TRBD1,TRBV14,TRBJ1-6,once,CASSPPGGTVPSPLHF,TGTGCCAGCAGCCCCCCGGGTGGGACAGTCCCTTCACCCCTCCACTTT
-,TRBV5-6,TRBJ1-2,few,CASSLGYLRGTYGYTF,TGTGCCAGCAGCTTGGGTTATCTTCGGGGTACCTATGGCTACACCTTC
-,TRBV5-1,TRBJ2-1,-,CASSLDVSGYNEQFF,TGCGCCAGCAGCTTGGACGTATCAGGCTACAATGAGCAGTTCTTC
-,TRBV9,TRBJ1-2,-,CASGLYLVSYGYTF,TGTGCCAGCGGGCTTTATTTGGTTTCCTATGGCTACACCTTC
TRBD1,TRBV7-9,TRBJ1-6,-,CASSYGQVHSPLHF,TGTGCCAGCAGCTACGGACAGGTTCATTCACCCCTCCACTTT
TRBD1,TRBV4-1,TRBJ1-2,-,CASSLLQGDGYGYTF,TGCGCCAGCAGCCTTTTACAGGGGGATGGCTATGGCTACACCTTC
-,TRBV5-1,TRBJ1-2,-,CASSLVAEVGYGYTF,TGCGCCAGCAGCTTGGTAGCAGAGGTGGGCTATGGCTACACCTTC
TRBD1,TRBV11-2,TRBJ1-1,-,CASSLGGTGPTEAFF,TGTGCCAGCAGCTTGGGGGGGACAGGCCCAACTGAAGCTTTCTTT
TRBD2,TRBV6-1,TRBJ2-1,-,CASSEGLAGGLYNEQFF,TGTGCCAGCAGTGAGGGACTAGCGGGGGGCCTCTACAATGAGCAGTTCTTC
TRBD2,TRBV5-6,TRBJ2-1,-,CASSLGGASGSLYNEQFF,TGTGCCAGCAGCTTGGGTGGTGCTAGCGGGAGTTTATACAATGAGCAGTTCTTC
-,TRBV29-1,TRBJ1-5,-,CSVGSRNQPQHF,TGCAGCGTTGGTTCCAGGAATCAGCCCCAGCATTTT
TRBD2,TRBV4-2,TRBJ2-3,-,CASSQDLAGGLGAHTDTQYF,TGTGCCAGCAGCCAAGACCTAGCGGGGGGGCTCGGGGCACACACAGATACGCAGTATTTT
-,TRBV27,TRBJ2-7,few,CASSVTASYEQYF,TGTGCCAGCAGTGTGACAGCGAGCTACGAGCAGTACTTC
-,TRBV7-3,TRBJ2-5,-,CASSSRQETQYF,TGTGCCAGCAGCAGCCGGCAAGAGACCCAGTACTTC
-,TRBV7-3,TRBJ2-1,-,CASSFALGGGSNEQFF,TGTGCCAGCAGCTTCGCCCTGGGAGGAGGGAGCAATGAGCAGTTCTTC
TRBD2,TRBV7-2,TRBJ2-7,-,CASSKRTGSGRAFDEQYF,TGTGCCAGCAGCAAACGGACTGGTAGCGGGAGGGCCTTCGACGAGCAGTACTTC
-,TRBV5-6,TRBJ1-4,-,CASSWTVSNEKLFF,TGTGCCAGCAGCTGGACAGTATCAAATGAAAAACTGTTTTTT
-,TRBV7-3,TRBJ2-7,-,CASRQGPLGEQYF,TGTGCCAGCAGACAGGGCCCCTTAGGCGAGCAGTACTTC
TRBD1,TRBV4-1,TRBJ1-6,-,CASSQVGQGNSPLHF,TGCGCCAGCAGCCAAGTAGGACAGGGAAATTCACCCCTCCACTTT
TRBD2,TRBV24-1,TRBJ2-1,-,CATSEASGEINEQFF,TGTGCCACCAGTGAGGCTAGCGGGGAAATCAATGAGCAGTTCTTC
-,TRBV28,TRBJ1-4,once,CASSFGRATNEKLFF,TGTGCCAGCAGTTTTGGCAGGGCAACTAATGAAAAACTGTTTTTT
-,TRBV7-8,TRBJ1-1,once,CASSLTANTEAFF,TGTGCCAGCAGCTTGACAGCCAACACTGAAGCTTTCTTT
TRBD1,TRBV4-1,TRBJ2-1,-,CASSQGGTGENEQFF,TGCGCCAGCAGCCAAGGGGGGACAGGGGAAAATGAGCAGTTCTTC
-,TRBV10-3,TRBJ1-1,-,CAGRGLMNTEAFF,TGTGCCGGGCGGGGCCTCATGAACACTGAAGCTTTCTTT
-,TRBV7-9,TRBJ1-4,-,CASSLTDSNEKLFF,TGTGCCAGCAGCTTAACGGACAGCAATGAAAAACTGTTTTTT
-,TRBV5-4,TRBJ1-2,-,CASSLEGDYGYTF,TGTGCCAGCAGCTTGGAGGGGGACTATGGCTACACCTTC
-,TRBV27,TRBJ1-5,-,CATARGNSNQPQHF,TGTGCCACCGCCCGGGGGAATAGCAATCAGCCCCAGCATTTT
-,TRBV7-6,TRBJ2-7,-,CASSLAEGNYEQYF,TGTGCCAGCAGCTTAGCGGAGGGGAACTACGAGCAGTACTTC
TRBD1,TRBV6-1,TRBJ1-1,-,CASSEWTGVTEAFF,TGTGCCAGCAGTGAATGGACAGGGGTCACTGAAGCTTTCTTT
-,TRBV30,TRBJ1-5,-,CAWSVLGNQPQHF,TGTGCCTGGAGTGTACTAGGGAATCAGCCCCAGCATTTT
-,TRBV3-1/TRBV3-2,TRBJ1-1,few,CASSRLSTGTEAFF,TGTGCCAGCAGCCGCCTTAGCACCGGCACTGAAGCTTTCTTT
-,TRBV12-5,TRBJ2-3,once,CASGLVPGLSTDTQYF,TGTGCTAGTGGTTTGGTTCCGGGTTTGAGCACAGATACGCAGTATTTT
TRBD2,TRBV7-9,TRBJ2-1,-,CASSLGVAGAYNEQFF,TGTGCCAGCAGCTTAGGGGTAGCGGGAGCCTACAATGAGCAGTTCTTC
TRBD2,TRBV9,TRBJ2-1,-,CASSVGLAGDTEQFF,TGTGCCAGCAGCGTAGGCCTGGCGGGAGACACTGAGCAGTTCTTC
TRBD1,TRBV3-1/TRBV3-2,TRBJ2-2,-,CASSRNGQANTGELFF,TGTGCCAGCAGTCGGAACGGACAGGCGAACACCGGGGAGCTGTTTTTT
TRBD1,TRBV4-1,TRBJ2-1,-,CASSQVLGTGVYEQFF,TGCGCCAGCAGCCAAGTCCTTGGGACAGGGGTGTATGAGCAGTTCTTC
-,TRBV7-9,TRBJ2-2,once,CASSSPWADRDTGELFF,TGTGCCAGCAGCTCGCCCTGGGCCGACCGTGACACCGGGGAGCTGTTTTTT
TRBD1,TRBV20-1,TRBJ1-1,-,CSASFGTGLEAFF,TGCAGTGCTAGTTTCGGGACAGGGTTAGAAGCTTTCTTT
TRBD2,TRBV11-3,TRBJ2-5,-,CASSFGGGEGETQYF,TGTGCCAGCAGCTTCGGTGGGGGGGAGGGAGAGACCCAGTACTTC
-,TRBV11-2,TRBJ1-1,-,CASSLYGGGPNTEAFF,TGTGCCAGCAGCTTATATGGGGGGGGACCGAACACTGAAGCTTTCTTT
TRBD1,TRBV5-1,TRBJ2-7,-,CASSDGQGIYEQYF,TGCGCCAGCAGCGACGGACAGGGGATTTACGAGCAGTACTTC
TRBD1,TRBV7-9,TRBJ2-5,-,CASSTQGTGGRETQYF,TGTGCCAGCAGCACACAAGGGACAGGGGGCAGGGAGACCCAGTACTTC